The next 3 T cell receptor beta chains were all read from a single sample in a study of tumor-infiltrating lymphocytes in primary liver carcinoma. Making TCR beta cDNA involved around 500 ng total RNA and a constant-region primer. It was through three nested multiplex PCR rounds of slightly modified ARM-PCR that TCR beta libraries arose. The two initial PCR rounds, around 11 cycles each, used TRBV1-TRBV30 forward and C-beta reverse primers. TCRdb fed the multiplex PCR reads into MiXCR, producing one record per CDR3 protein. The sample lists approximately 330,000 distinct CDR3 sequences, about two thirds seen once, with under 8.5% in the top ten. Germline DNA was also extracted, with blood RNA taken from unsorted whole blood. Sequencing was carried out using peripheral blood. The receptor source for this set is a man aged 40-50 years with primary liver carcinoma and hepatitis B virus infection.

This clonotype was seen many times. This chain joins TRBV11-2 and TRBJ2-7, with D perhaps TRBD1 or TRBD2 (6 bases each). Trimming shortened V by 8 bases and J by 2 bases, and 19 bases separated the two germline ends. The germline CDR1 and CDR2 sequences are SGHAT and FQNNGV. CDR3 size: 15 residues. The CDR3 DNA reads TGTGCCAGCTCACTTGGGGGGACAACCCCCTACGAGCAGTACTTC. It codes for CASSLGGTTPYEQYF. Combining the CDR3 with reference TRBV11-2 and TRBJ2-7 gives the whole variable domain EAGVAQSPRYKIIEKRQSVAFWCNPISGHATLYWYQQILGQGPKLLIQFQNNGVVDDSQLPKDRFSAERLKGVDSTLKIQPAKLEDSAVYLCASSLGGTTPYEQYFGPGTRLTVT.

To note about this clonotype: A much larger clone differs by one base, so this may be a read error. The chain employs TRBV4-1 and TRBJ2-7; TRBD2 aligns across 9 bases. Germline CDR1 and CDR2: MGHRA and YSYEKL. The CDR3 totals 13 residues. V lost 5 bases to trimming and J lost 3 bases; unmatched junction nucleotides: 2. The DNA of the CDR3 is TGCGCCAGCAGCGTGCGGGAGGGCTACGAGCAGTACTTC. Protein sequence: CASSVREGYEQYF.

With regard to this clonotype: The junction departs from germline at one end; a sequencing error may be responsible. CDR3: CASSLDLVGGSDSYNEQFF. The CDR3, as DNA: TGTGCCAGCAGCTTAGATCTGGTTGGCGGGAGTGATTCCTATAATGAGCAGTTCTTC. V is TRBV11-2 and J is TRBJ2-1, with 7 bases lining up with TRBD2. The CDR3 is made up of 19 amino acids. Germline V CDR1 and CDR2: SGHAT, FQNNGV.